The 31 T cell receptor beta chains below come from one sample, sequenced in a study of PD-1 blockade in classical Hodgkin lymphoma. TCRdb's table, derived via immunoSEQ multiplex PCR, lists solely in-frame clones and lacks some. The table shows approximately 11,000 clones, with roughly 85% occurring only once. The patients all showed relapse after autologous stem cell transplantation, while their brentuximab vedotin exposure varied. The sequenced sample was peripheral blood mononuclear cells (PBMCs), obtained at baseline. These receptors were collected from a human donor with classical Hodgkin lymphoma.

The chain is built from TRBV9 and TRBJ2-5; 8 nucleotides match TRBD2. After removal of 3 bases from V and 5 bases from J, the junction contained 6 bases not matched to a gene. Germline CDR1 reads SGDLS; CDR2 reads YYNGEE. This CDR3 spans 14 amino acids. Here the CDR3 reads CASSASGGRETQYF. The CDR3 bases are TGTGCCAGCAGCGCCTCGGGGGGGAGGGAGACCCAGTACTTC.

The count of this clone is one. At the DNA level, this CDR3 is encoded by other sequences in the same sample as well. The V and J genes are TRBV11-3 and TRBJ2-3; a possible D gene is TRBD2 (6 bases). There are 13 residues in the CDR3. The V end lost 1 base, the J end lost 4 bases, and 6 bases lay between the germline ends. Germline V gene sequence: CDR1 SGHNT, CDR2 YENEEA. The CDR3 here is CASSLAGADTQYF. The DNA of the CDR3 is TGTGCCAGCAGCTTAGCGGGGGCAGATACGCAGTATTTT.

This chain links TRBV6-5 with TRBJ1-1, with TRBD1 matching 7 bases. J lost 4 bases, V lost 6 bases, and 2 bases had no gene match. The CDR3 runs to 12 residues. Germline CDR1 MNHEY, CDR2 SVGAGI. The CDR3 coding sequence is TGTGCCAGCAGAGGGGGCGGCACTGAAGCTTTCTTT. Translated, it gives CASRGGGTEAFF.

V and J are TRBV27 and TRBJ2-5; tentatively, D is TRBD1 (6 bases). The CDR3 consists of 14 residues. Germline lookup yields CDR1 MNHEY and CDR2 SMNVEV (reference sequence). Trimming stripped 6 bases from V and 2 bases from J, with 13 bases between. This CDR3 is CASRFLDRQETQYF. CDR3 DNA: TGTGCCAGCAGATTCTTGGACAGACAAGAGACCCAGTACTTC.

This clone was observed once. The chain joins TRBV2 to TRBJ1-1, with D perhaps TRBD1 (5 bases). Per the germline V gene, CDR1 is SNHLY and CDR2 is FYNNEI. CDR3 length: 12 amino acids. V was shortened by 3 bases and J by 7 bases, with 9 bases between the two germline ends. The CDR3 coding sequence is TGTGCCAGCAGTGATTGGGGGGGTGAAGCTTTCTTT. It encodes CASSDWGGEAFF.

The chain combines TRBV10-2 with TRBJ2-1; the match to TRBD2 covers 13 bases. The V and J ends lost 0 bases and 3 bases, in that order; junction bases with no gene match: 2. CDR3 size: 17 residues. In germline, CDR1 is WSHSY, CDR2 SAAADI. The CDR3: CASSESGTSGIYNEQFF. The CDR3 DNA sequence: TGCGCCAGCAGTGAGTCCGGGACTAGCGGGATCTACAATGAGCAGTTCTTC.

The rearrangement uses TRBV5-1 and TRBJ2-5; TRBD1 matches 7 bases. Unmatched junction bases numbered 5, after V lost 4 bases and J lost 2 bases. CDR3 length: 14 residues. CDR1 SGHRS and CDR2 YFSETQ come from the germline V gene. In DNA form, the CDR3 reads TGCGCCAGCAGCCAGGGGACAGTTCAAGAGACCCAGTACTTC. It specifies CASSQGTVQETQYF.

The gene calls are TRBV7-2 and TRBJ2-4; no clear D gene. Looked up from germline, CDR1 is SGHTA and CDR2 is FQGNSA. The CDR3 is made up of 14 amino acids. The ends were cut back, 5 bases at V and 0 bases at J, with 8 bases in the middle. The CDR3 DNA follows: TGTGCCAGCAGCCCTTCACTAGCCAAAAACATTCAGTACTTC. It specifies CASSPSLAKNIQYF.

V usage is TRBV18 and J usage is TRBJ2-6; possible D gene TRBD1, 6 bases. V was clipped by 7 bases and J by 2 bases, with 12 bases between them. This CDR3 has 15 residues. The germline V gene has CDR1 KGHSH and CDR2 LQKENI. The CDR3 DNA follows: TGTGCCAGCTTATTAGAGGGGGCTGGGGCCAACGTCCTGACTTTC. Residues: CASLLEGAGANVLTF.

Relative to its sample, this clone is medium-sized. The rearrangement joins TRBV5-6 to TRBJ2-7; D perhaps matches TRBD2 (6 bases). The V gene's germline CDR1 is SGHDT and CDR2 YYEEEE. V lost 3 bases, J lost 4 bases, and 11 bases lay in between. The CDR3 has 13 residues. The CDR3 DNA is TGTGCCAGCAGCTCGCTTCGGGGGTACGAGCAGTACTTC. Translation: CASSSLRGYEQYF.

The rearrangement uses TRBV9 and TRBJ2-3; the D gene is possibly TRBD1 (6 bases). Germline CDR1 is SGDLS and CDR2 is YYNGEE. CDR3 length equals 14 residues. Trimming pared 4 bases from V and 4 bases from J, leaving 13 bases between. The CDR3 DNA reads as TGTGCCAGCAGCCCAGGACAGTTGGCAGATACGCAGTATTTT. Its translation: CASSPGQLADTQYF.

This clone appeared a single time. V usage is TRBV30 and J usage is TRBJ2-1; 9 bases are shared with TRBD2. This CDR3 contains 15 residues. Trimming removed 4 bases from V and 4 bases from J; junction bases left unmatched: 8. From germline, CDR1 is GTSNPN and CDR2 SVGIG (reference sequence). Written as DNA, the CDR3 is TGTGCCTGGACTAGCGGGGTCGGGAGTTACAATGAGCAGTTCTTC. Translated, it gives CAWTSGVGSYNEQFF. The entire variable domain, with the rest obtained from reference TRBV30 and TRBJ2-1, is as follows: SQTIHQWPATLVQPVGSPLSLECTVEGTSNPNLYWYRQAAGRGLQLLFYSVGIGQISSEVPQNLSASRPQDRQFILSSKKLLLSDSGFYLCAWTSGVGSYNEQFFGPGTRLTVL.

The rearrangement uses TRBV6-1 and TRBJ1-4, with D possibly being TRBD1 (5 bases). Germline V gene data show CDR1 as MNHNS and CDR2 as SASEGT. CDR3 length: 15 residues. V was trimmed by 3 bases and J by 5 bases, leaving 13 bases between them. CDR3 in amino acids: CASSEGTRLNEKLFF. The DNA of the CDR3 is TGTGCCAGCAGTGAGGGGACCCGGCTCAATGAAAAACTGTTTTTT.

This rearrangement joins TRBV11-3 to TRBJ1-2; 8 bases map to TRBD1. The CDR3 covers 15 residues. Germline V gene lookup returns CDR1 SGHNT and CDR2 YENEEA. J was trimmed by 1 base and V by 4 bases; bases with no gene match: 5. The CDR3 coding sequence is TGTGCCAGCAGCTCCCGACAGGGGAATAACTATGGCTACACCTTC. Protein: CASSSRQGNNYGYTF.

This clone is a singleton in its sample. This rearrangement joins TRBV2 to TRBJ1-1; D is unresolved. This CDR3 spans 15 amino acids. With 0 bases removed from V and 6 bases from J, the gap between germline ends came to 14 bases. CDR1 and CDR2 (germline): SNHLY, FYNNEI. The CDR3, as DNA: TGTGCCAGCAGTGAAGCGCTAGGAATTGCCGCTGAAGCTTTCTTT. Translated: CASSEALGIAAEAFF.

The chain is built from TRBV14 and TRBJ2-7; D uncertain. The V gene lost 0 bases and the J gene lost 0 bases, with 6 bases spanning the gap. Germline CDR1 SGHDN, CDR2 FVKESK. This CDR3 region has 14 residues. CDR3 DNA sequence: TGTGCCAGCAGCCAAGAGGCCTACTCCTACGAGCAGTACTTC. This encodes CASSQEAYSYEQYF.

This chain links TRBV10-1 with TRBJ1-1; D not resolved. The germline gives CDR1 WNHNN, CDR2 SYGVQD (reference sequence). The V end lost 2 bases, the J end lost 0 bases, and 4 bases lay between the germline ends. The CDR3 contains 13 residues. CDR3: CASSEGLNTEAFF. In DNA, the CDR3 is TGCGCCAGCAGTGAGGGCCTGAACACTGAAGCTTTCTTT.

CDR3 sequence reads: CASSQGDSNEKLFF. The CDR3 nucleotides read TGCGCCAGCAGCCAGGGGGACAGCAATGAAAAACTGTTTTTT. J is TRBJ1-4 and V is TRBV5-1; 7 bases are shared with TRBD1. The CDR3 loop spans 14 amino acids. Germline CDR1 SGHRS, CDR2 YFSETQ. Trimming cost V 4 bases and J 5 bases; bases outside gene matches: 5.

This clone appeared once. The chain carries TRBV6-5 and TRBJ1-1; tentative D call: TRBD1 (5 bases). Germline CDR1 MNHEY, CDR2 SVGAGI. V gave up 2 bases and J gave up 2 bases, with 9 bases separating them. The CDR3 loop spans 14 amino acids. CDR3 nucleotide sequence: TGTGCCAGCAGTTACGGGGGGATAAACACTGAAGCTTTCTTT. This sequence encodes CASSYGGINTEAFF.

The rearrangement links TRBV6-1 to TRBJ1-2; a possible D gene is TRBD1 (6 bases). CDR1 and CDR2 (germline): MNHNS, SASEGT. Trimming removed 1 base at V and 8 bases at J, with 17 bases between. The CDR3 spans 15 residues. The CDR3 DNA reads TGTGCCAGCAGTGAAGACCAGGGGAACCCGCAAGGCTACACCTTC. It encodes CASSEDQGNPQGYTF.

The rearrangement links TRBV5-8 to TRBJ1-1; TRBD1 matches at 9 bases. V shed 7 bases and J 6 bases; nucleotides not matched to a gene: 7. Germline CDR1 SGHTS, CDR2 YDEGEE. The CDR3 is 13 amino acids. The CDR3 nucleotides read TGTGCCAGCGGGACAGGGAGGGGCGCTGAAGCTTTCTTT. This gives the protein CASGTGRGAEAFF.

V and J are TRBV27 and TRBJ2-2; 12 bases are shared with TRBD1. Germline CDR1 and CDR2: MNHEY and SMNVEV (reference sequence). The CDR3 covers 19 residues. V dropped 4 bases and J dropped 3; count of bases not matched to a gene: 12. This CDR3 is CASSSLGGTGGAYTGELFF. The CDR3 DNA reads TGTGCCAGCAGTTCCCTTGGGGGGACAGGGGGCGCGTACACCGGGGAGCTGTTTTTT.

The chain combines TRBV28 with TRBJ2-6, with a tentative D call TRBD1 (5 bases). The CDR3 spans 14 residues. Germline lookup yields CDR1 MDHEN and CDR2 SYDVKM. Trimming took 6 bases from V and 0 from J, leaving 6 bases between them. The CDR3 DNA reads TGTGCCAGCAGCAGGGACTCTGGGGCCAACGTCCTGACTTTC. Protein sequence: CASSRDSGANVLTF.

This chain joins TRBV7-9 and TRBJ1-3; D might be TRBD1 (5 bases). Germline CDR1 and CDR2: SEHNR and FQNEAQ (reference sequence). The V end lost 5 bases, the J end lost 8 bases, and 13 bases lay between the germline ends. This CDR3 is 13 amino acids long. This chain's CDR3 is CASSLAAGHTIYF. In nucleotides, the CDR3 is TGTGCCAGCAGCCTTGCGGCGGGGCACACCATATATTTT.

The J gene is TRBJ1-6, the V gene TRBV7-2, with TRBD1 matching over 8 bases. V lost 3 bases and J lost 6; bases outside the gene matches: 1. This CDR3 spans 14 amino acids. Germline CDR1 and CDR2: SGHTA and FQGNSA. The CDR3 DNA reads TGTGCCAGCAGCTTTCAGGGGGCTAATTCACCCCTCCACTTT. Amino acids: CASSFQGANSPLHF.

The chain employs TRBV11-2 and TRBJ1-4, with D unresolved. The germline V and J ends were trimmed by 3 bases and 0 bases, with 11 bases remaining between them. CDR1 and CDR2 from the germline V gene are SGHAT and FQNNGV. The CDR3 is made up of 16 amino acids. CDR3 in DNA: TGTGCCAGCAGCTTCGGCCAAGGAACAACTAATGAAAAACTGTTTTTT. Encoded protein: CASSFGQGTTNEKLFF.

The rearrangement uses TRBV19 and TRBJ2-1; 7 nucleotides match TRBD1. Germline V gene data show CDR1 as LNHDA and CDR2 as SQIVND (reference sequence). Unmatched junction bases numbered 10, after V lost 0 bases and J lost 5 bases. CDR3 length: 17 amino acids. The CDR3 DNA follows: TGTGCCAGTAGTATAGATGGACAGGACAGAGCGGACAATGAGCAGTTCTTC. Protein product: CASSIDGQDRADNEQFF.

CDR3 residues: CASSYLPSSGNYEQYF. The CDR3 DNA reads TGTGCCAGCAGTTACCTCCCTAGCTCTGGGAACTACGAGCAGTACTTC. The chain is built from TRBV6-6 and TRBJ2-7; possible D gene TRBD2, 5 bases. This CDR3 contains 16 residues. V was shortened by 2 bases and J by 3 bases, with 17 bases between the two germline ends. Per germline, CDR1 MNHNY and CDR2 SVGAGI (reference sequence).

V is TRBV14 and J is TRBJ1-3; TRBD1 matches at 9 bases. This CDR3 has 17 residues. Losses at the gene ends were 4 bases for V and 0 bases for J; bases not matched to a gene: 7. Germline assignment: CDR1 SGHDN and CDR2 FVKESK. The CDR3 DNA sequence: TGTGCCAGCAGCCGGGACAGGGCCACCACCTCTGGAAACACCATATATTTT. It encodes CASSRDRATTSGNTIYF. Filled out from reference TRBV14 and TRBJ1-3, the complete variable domain reads EAGVTQFPSHSVIEKGQTVTLRCDPISGHDNLYWYRRVMGKEIKFLLHFVKESKQDESGMPNNRFLAERTGGTYSTLKVQPAELEDSGVYFCASSRDRATTSGNTIYFGEGSWLTVV.

V is TRBV5-6 and J is TRBJ2-2; D might be TRBD1 (5 bases). The CDR3 sequence is 15 residues long. The V gene's germline CDR1 is SGHDT and CDR2 YYEEEE. The V end lost 1 base, the J end lost 7 bases, and 14 bases lay between the germline ends. Here the CDR3 DNA reads TGTGCCAGCAGCTTGTGGGCCAGGGCAGGCGGGGAGCTGTTTTTT. Its protein is CASSLWARAGGELFF.

CDR3 DNA sequence: TGTGCCAGCAGCTCCGACAGGGAATCCTACGAGCAGTACTTC. Protein sequence: CASSSDRESYEQYF. The chain carries TRBV7-9 and TRBJ2-7; 7 bases are shared with TRBD1. The CDR3 has 14 amino acids. CDR1 is SEHNR and CDR2 is FQNEAQ in the germline V gene (reference sequence). V gave up 4 bases and J gave up 1 base; unmatched junction bases: 4.